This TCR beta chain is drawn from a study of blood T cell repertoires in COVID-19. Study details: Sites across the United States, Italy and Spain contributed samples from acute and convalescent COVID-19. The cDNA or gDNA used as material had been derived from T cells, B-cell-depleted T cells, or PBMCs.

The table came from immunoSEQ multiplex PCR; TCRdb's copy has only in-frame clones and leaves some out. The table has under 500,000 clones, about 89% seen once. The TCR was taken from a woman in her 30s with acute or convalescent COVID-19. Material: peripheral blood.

The CDR3 bases are TGTGCCAGCAGCTGGACTAGCGGGGGGACCTACAATGAGCAGTTCTTC. Its translation: CASSWTSGGTYNEQFF. V usage is TRBV6-7 and J usage is TRBJ2-1; the match to TRBD2 covers 14 bases. TRBV6-7 is reported as an ORF; its role is uncertain. V lost 6 bases to trimming and J lost 2 bases; unmatched junction nucleotides: 3. The CDR3 length is 16 residues.